The entry below describes one TCR beta chain. Its antigen remains unknown. This record belongs to a study of cytomegalovirus exposure and HLA in healthy donors. Study background: Researchers found that just over 80% of under 450 genotyped donors fell within the Caucasian-associated ancestry cluster. Findings and caveats of the study: A missense variant in DCLRE1C was later tied to TCR beta V- and J-gene trimming.

60 Vbeta and 13 Jbeta primers were used in PCR. Authors' methods: In a later analysis, 75 million to 95 million unique TCR beta chains included roughly 11 million shared by two or more donors. Data came from immunoSEQ multiplex PCR; TCRdb stores just in-frame clones and leaves some out. The V and J calls and the clone size are those of that table, but D and trimming were determined from the DNA. The sample comprises about 150,000 clones, 76% of which are singletons, and approximately 2.8% rests with the top ten. The donors comprised healthy bone marrow donors. The sample was PBMCs. The TCR sequence derives from a male donor in good health and CMV-seronegative.

CDR3 region: CASSPDRGAYGYTF. CDR3 in DNA: TGTGCCAGCAGCCCCGACAGGGGGGCCTATGGCTACACCTTC. The chain uses TRBV11-1 and TRBJ1-2; 9 bases are shared with TRBD1. V shed 5 bases and J 4 bases; nucleotides not matched to a gene: 5. The germline gives CDR1 SGHAT, CDR2 FQDESV (reference sequence). The CDR3 runs 14 residues.